Described below is a single T cell receptor beta chain sequence and its context. Its antigen remains unidentified. No base quality values were provided; no much bigger clone lies one nucleotide off. The data belong to a study of multiple sclerosis patients with progressive multifocal leukoencephalopathy (dated by TCRdb to between 2019 and 2020). At the level of the whole study: Controls were a few natalizumab-treated MS patients who did not develop PML, sampled longitudinally. From before therapy, through 6 and 12 months, up to PML onset, two natalizumab-treated patients who later developed PML were tracked longitudinally. Peripheral T and B cells were examined in MS patients who went on to develop PML (4 under natalizumab, 1 after alemtuzumab) as well as in treated patients who did not. The study was designed to detect JC virus-specific or public T-cell expansions arising at the time of PML onset. Summary of the overall study and its limitations: Less diverse TRB repertoires in most PML patients were suggested by lower normalized Shannon entropy, whereas values near 1 were observed in the natalizumab-treated controls. When PML developed, no shared TRBV or TRBJ gene usage and no preferred TRBV-TRBJ pairings were found. Because the cohort was small and descriptive, it remained unclear whether the findings reflect JC virus infection or general immunocompromise. Analysis was limited to peripheral blood, even though cerebrospinal fluid or brain lymphocytes might be more informative for natalizumab-associated PML. TRB clones above 0.5% frequency appeared only in PML patients, but expanded clones at PML onset were already present before and during natalizumab therapy.

The immunoSEQ two-step multiplex PCR at survey-level depth was used to amplify TRB CDR3 regions from genomic DNA. Synthetic inline TR CDR3 controls covering all V-J pairings were spiked into each PCR so that template counts could be estimated and amplification bias removed. Reads were processed so that amplification and sequencing bias were reduced, and quantification was performed against synthetic TR CDR3 analogs. Per the original workflow: In ImmunoSEQ Analyzer, raw data were processed so that out-of-frame sequences and CDR3s with stop codons were removed, with gene names following IMGT nomenclature. Repertoire diversity was summarized as normalized Shannon entropy, defined as 1 minus Pielou's evenness. TRB sequences were considered identical only when V gene, J gene and CDR3 were shared. Public PML clonotypes were CDR3s found in two or more PML-onset samples but not found earlier, in controls, or in public databases. Position-by-position CDR3 amino acid composition was analyzed in Skylign with the observed count method. TCRdb mirrors the immuneACCESS table, restricted to in-frame sequences. Some clones are absent from its copies; in checked studies, under half trace to an unresolved V gene, and the reason for the others is unknown. Clone size and the V and J calls come from that table; the DNA yielded D and trimming. For this sample the table gives about 28,000 clones, of which 88% were detected only once. 0.9% to 1.2% of the sample belongs to the ten largest clones.

The intended sense of this specimen's time point label: before natalizumab initiation. Interferon beta had previously been received by all listed patients, and all PML patients were female. T0 blood samples were collected before the first natalizumab infusion. Ficoll-Hypaque density gradient centrifugation was used to isolate peripheral blood mononuclear cells. The CDR3 covers 15 residues, taking in both the cysteine and the phenylalanine. Only the CDR3 region is kept as DNA, spanning 45 bases read in frame from base 1. The germline V and J ends show losses of 4 bases and 3 bases respectively, and no gene match explains 3 bases of the junction. Via the germline V gene, CDR1 is SGHRS and CDR2 YFSETQ.

The sample taken for sequencing was PBMCs. The rearranged chain carries TRBV5-1 and TRBJ2-5, and TRBD2 aligns with 13 junction nucleotides. This receptor was identified in a human donor with multiple sclerosis. The DNA is TGCGCCAGCAGCCAGGGACTAGCGGGGAAAGAGACCCAGTACTTC. This sequence encodes CASSQGLAGKETQYF.